What follows is one TCR beta chain and its context. The sample belongs to a study of blood T cell repertoires in COVID-19. Using immunoSEQ multiplex PCR, the repertoire was profiled, and TCRdb retains in-frame clones only, with some absent. The table records approximately 31,000 clones, about 89% of them present only once. Germline lookup yields CDR1 SGHTA and CDR2 FQGNSA. The junction had 10 bases not matched to a gene; V was cut back by 1 base and J by 2 bases. This CDR3 region has 19 residues. This sequence originates from a man aged 60 to 69 with acute or convalescent COVID-19. Specimen: peripheral blood. V is TRBV7-2 and J is TRBJ2-1; 11 positions agree with TRBD2. This CDR3 reads CASSLDRGRLAGTYNEQFF. The CDR3 coding sequence is TGTGCCAGCAGCTTAGACAGGGGACGACTAGCGGGAACCTACAATGAGCAGTTCTTC.